This is a list of T cell receptor beta chains from one sample in a study of blood T cell repertoires in COVID-19. Measured with immunoSEQ multiplex PCR; TCRdb has only the in-frame clones, and not every one. The sample holds 350,000 or so clones, approximately 89% seen once. Sequenced: peripheral blood. The receptors derive from a woman in her sixties or seventies with COVID-19, enrolled during active disease. CDR3s include the opening cysteine and the closing phenylalanine or tryptophan. A D gene is named only where the DNA matches it firmly. The size field is filled for only some rows; it gives once, few, many or a size class.

d_call	clone_size	v_call	j_call	cdr3_aa	cdr3_nt
-	-	TRBV19	TRBJ1-3	CASSGQFLGSGNTIYF	TGTGCCAGTAGTGGGCAGTTTCTTGGCTCTGGAAACACCATATATTTT
TRBD1	-	TRBV6-5	TRBJ1-1	CASSRQGMNTEAFF	TGTGCCAGCAGTCGACAGGGGATGAACACTGAAGCTTTCTTT
-	-	TRBV9	TRBJ1-4	CASSFGTTTNEKLFF	TGTGCCAGCAGCTTTGGGACTACAACTAATGAAAAACTGTTTTTT
TRBD1	once	TRBV28	TRBJ1-5	CASSPQGVSQPQHF	TGTGCCAGCAGTCCACAGGGGGTCAGTCAGCCCCAGCATTTT
TRBD1	-	TRBV28	TRBJ2-7	CASSPSRDRVRYEQYF	TGTGCCAGCAGTCCCTCCCGGGACAGGGTGCGATACGAGCAGTACTTC
-	few	TRBV2	TRBJ2-1	CASRQNSNNEQFF	TGTGCCAGCAGACAGAACTCCAACAATGAGCAGTTCTTC
TRBD2	-	TRBV27	TRBJ2-3	CASSLSLGGADTQYF	TGTGCCAGCAGTTTATCCCTCGGGGGGGCCGATACGCAGTATTTT
TRBD2	-	TRBV6-1	TRBJ2-7	CASSELGGSGLGQYF	TGTGCCAGCAGTGAATTGGGAGGGTCCGGACTCGGGCAGTACTTC
-	-	TRBV6-5	TRBJ2-3	CASSFGPSTDTQYF	TGTGCCAGCAGTTTCGGTCCTAGCACAGATACGCAGTATTTT
-	-	TRBV25-1	TRBJ1-2	CASSRQGPGHYGYTF	TGTGCCAGCAGTCGCCAGGGGCCCGGGCATTATGGCTACACCTTC
TRBD1	-	TRBV6-5	TRBJ2-1	CASSPRDRGQFF	TGTGCCAGCAGCCCACGGGACAGGGGACAGTTCTTC
-	-	TRBV12-3/TRBV12-4	TRBJ2-1	CASSLVSAGQFF	TGTGCCAGCAGTTTAGTTAGTGCAGGGCAGTTCTTC
TRBD1	-	TRBV19	TRBJ1-3	CASSKDRGPSGNTIYF	TGTGCCAGTAGTAAGGACAGGGGGCCCTCTGGAAACACCATATATTTT
TRBD2	-	TRBV7-6	TRBJ2-1	CASSLDAAGGLLDEQFF	TGTGCCAGCAGCCTAGATGCAGCGGGGGGCCTATTGGATGAGCAGTTCTTC
TRBD1	-	TRBV30	TRBJ2-7	CAWSPPGQRNYEQYF	TGTGCCTGGAGTCCCCCGGGACAGAGAAACTACGAGCAGTACTTC
TRBD1	-	TRBV18	TRBJ2-5	CASSPVTGAGETQYF	TGTGCCAGCTCACCAGTCACAGGGGCTGGGGAGACCCAGTACTTC
-	-	TRBV6-5	TRBJ1-5	CASTHGGTGNQPQHF	TGTGCCAGCACTCACGGGGGGACTGGCAATCAGCCCCAGCATTTT
-	-	TRBV12-3/TRBV12-4	TRBJ2-3	CASSLDSGDTQYF	TGTGCCAGCAGTTTGGATAGCGGCGATACGCAGTATTTT
-	-	TRBV7-2	TRBJ1-5	CASSFAGGGNQPQHF	TGTGCCAGCAGCTTTGCGGGAGGAGGCAATCAGCCCCAGCATTTT
TRBD1	-	TRBV18	TRBJ1-5	CASSAGVGTANQPQHF	TGTGCCAGCTCCGCCGGAGTCGGGACAGCAAATCAGCCCCAGCATTTT
TRBD1	-	TRBV12-3/TRBV12-4	TRBJ1-1	CASGLAGGNEAFF	TGTGCCAGCGGTCTGGCAGGGGGTAATGAAGCTTTCTTT
-	-	TRBV5-6	TRBJ2-2	CASSLIRAPGELFF	TGTGCCAGCAGCTTGATTCGCGCACCCGGGGAGCTGTTTTTT
-	-	TRBV19	TRBJ1-2	CASGGTGRSGYTF	TGTGCCAGTGGTGGGACGGGGAGGAGTGGCTACACCTTC
TRBD2	-	TRBV11-2	TRBJ2-1	CASSLLRLAGNEQFF	TGTGCCAGCAGCTTACTCAGACTAGCGGGCAATGAGCAGTTCTTC
-	-	TRBV5-1	TRBJ2-2	CASSPTGQNTGELFF	TGCGCCAGCAGCCCAACGGGACAAAACACCGGGGAGCTGTTTTTT
-	-	TRBV19	TRBJ1-5	CASSIGQENQPQHF	TGTGCCAGTAGTATAGGACAGGAGAATCAGCCCCAGCATTTT
-	once	TRBV18	TRBJ1-2	CASSRAEVGYGYTF	TGTGCCAGCTCACGGGCGGAGGTCGGCTATGGCTACACCTTC
-	-	TRBV28	TRBJ1-5	CASRTTNQPQHF	TGTGCCAGCAGGACAACAAATCAGCCCCAGCATTTT
-	-	TRBV7-3	TRBJ2-7	CASSLTGAIYEQYF	TGTGCCAGCAGCTTAACGGGGGCGATCTACGAGCAGTACTTC
-	once	TRBV7-3	TRBJ1-2	CASSFRAGPNYGYTF	TGTGCCAGCAGCTTCCGGGCGGGGCCTAACTATGGCTACACCTTC
-	-	TRBV29-1	TRBJ1-5	CSVGGGYNQPQHF	TGCAGCGTTGGGGGGGGGTATAATCAGCCCCAGCATTTT
-	-	TRBV2	TRBJ2-7	CASGFGGSYSGEQYF	TGTGCCAGCGGATTCGGGGGTTCGTATAGCGGCGAGCAGTACTTC